This entry concerns a single T cell receptor beta chain. Antigen unknown. The CDR3 totals 13 residues. In germline, CDR1 is SGHTA, CDR2 FQGTGA. V was pared by 1 base and J by 6 bases, with 6 bases between. The sample belongs to a study of OX40 agonist ivuxolimab in advanced cancers. Study-level points and caveats: At doses 0.1 to 3.0 mg/kg, CD4+ and CD8+ clones expanded. Expanded clones belonging to CD8+ T cells outnumbered, on average, those of CD4+.

Clones were read by immunoSEQ multiplex PCR, and TCRdb kept only the in-frame ones, dropping some. The table records tens of thousands of clones, approximately 86% of them present only once. This receptor was taken from an adult with an advanced solid tumor such as melanoma, head and neck, liver or kidney cancer. The source material was CD4+ or CD8+ T cells sorted from blood, sampled in a trial of the OX40 agonist ivuxolimab. J is TRBJ2-2 and V is TRBV7-3; no clear D gene. The CDR3 region is CASSLSQAGELFF. The CDR3 DNA is TGTGCCAGCAGCTTAAGTCAAGCCGGGGAGCTGTTTTTT.